The rows below give T cell receptor beta chains drawn from one sample of a study of blood T cell dynamics during melanoma immunotherapy. TCRdb keeps only in-frame clones here, not all; method: immunoSEQ multiplex PCR. The table includes about 16,000 clones, more than 85% detected once. The sample here was blood, taken from a patient treated with checkpoint blockade. The receptors come from a human donor with melanoma. CDR3s include the opening cysteine and the closing phenylalanine or tryptophan. A D gene is named only where the DNA matches it firmly. The size field is filled for only some rows; it gives once, few, many or a size class.

D: NA
V: TRBV2
size: NA
J: TRBJ1-5
CDR3: CASSPARVRNQPQHF
DNA: TGTGCCAGCAGTCCAGCCAGGGTCCGCAATCAGCCCCAGCATTTT

D: NA
V: TRBV4-1
size: once
J: TRBJ1-1
CDR3: CASSHTENTEAFF
DNA: TGCGCCAGCAGCCACACGGAGAACACTGAAGCTTTCTTT

D: TRBD2
V: TRBV10-2
size: NA
J: TRBJ2-7
CDR3: CASRGSGSFNYEQYF
DNA: TGCGCCAGCAGAGGGAGCGGGAGCTTCAACTACGAGCAGTACTTC

D: TRBD2
V: TRBV11-2
size: NA
J: TRBJ2-7
CDR3: CASSLTGGGPWGEQYF
DNA: TGTGCCAGCAGCCTTACGGGGGGAGGGCCTTGGGGCGAGCAGTACTTC

D: NA
V: TRBV4-1
size: NA
J: TRBJ1-4
CDR3: CASSQSVEKLFF
DNA: TGCGCCAGCAGCCAATCCGTGGAAAAACTGTTTTTT

D: TRBD1
V: TRBV2
size: once
J: TRBJ1-1
CDR3: CASSDPGQGAWNTEAFF
DNA: TGTGCCAGCAGTGATCCGGGACAGGGGGCTTGGAACACTGAAGCTTTCTTT

D: NA
V: TRBV28
size: NA
J: TRBJ2-3
CDR3: CASSLTASTDTQYF
DNA: TGTGCCAGCAGTTTGACAGCTAGCACAGATACGCAGTATTTT

D: NA
V: TRBV2
size: NA
J: TRBJ1-4
CDR3: CAGSSGALEKLFF
DNA: TGTGCCGGGTCTTCGGGGGCACTTGAAAAACTGTTTTTT

D: TRBD2
V: TRBV11-2
size: NA
J: TRBJ2-5
CDR3: CASSRIGRGGLQETQYF
DNA: TGTGCCAGCAGCCGGATCGGGCGGGGGGGCCTACAAGAGACCCAGTACTTC

D: NA
V: TRBV9
size: few
J: TRBJ1-1
CDR3: CASSYFTGNTEAFF
DNA: TGTGCCAGCAGCTACTTTACAGGGAACACTGAAGCTTTCTTT